The clone carrying this T cell receptor beta chain was counted ten times or more. The data are from a study of T cell repertoires in cytomegalovirus infection. TCRdb fed the reads into MiXCR, producing one record per CDR3 protein. The sample consists of more than 500,000 distinct CDR3 sequences, 16% of them appearing once. This CDR3 contains 14 residues. Germline CDR1 is SGHTA and CDR2 is FQGTGA. V was clipped by 2 bases and J by 6 bases, with 14 bases between them. This sequence originates from a human donor in good health (CMV status not recorded). Some clones in this sample may be carry-over from other donors' samples. Specimen: CD8+ T cells from PBMCs. J is TRBJ2-7 and V is TRBV7-3; D gene ambiguous. DNA for the CDR3: TGTGCCAGCAGCTTATCCGGGTTGGGCTCCGAGCAGTACTTC. Translated, it gives CASSLSGLGSEQYF.